What follows are 8 T cell receptor beta chains derived from one specimen sequenced in a study of T cell repertoires in cytomegalovirus infection. TCRdb analysed the reads with MiXCR anew, one entry per CDR3 protein. The sample shows about 490,000 distinct CDR3 sequences, about 15% of them seen only once. Material: CD8+ T cells from PBMCs. These receptors were taken from a human donor in good health (CMV status not recorded). Some clones in this sample may be carry-over from other donors' samples.

Ten or more counts support this clonotype. This chain connects TRBV7-8 to TRBJ1-2; TRBD1 is a possible D gene (5 bases). The V gene lost 2 bases and the J gene lost 0 bases, with 10 bases spanning the gap. This CDR3 is built from 15 residues. Germline V CDR1 and CDR2: SGHVS, FQNEAQ. CDR3 residues: CASSLLPGTNYGYTF. The CDR3 bases are TGTGCCAGCAGCTTACTCCCAGGGACTAACTATGGCTACACCTTC.

This clonotype showed up just a few times. The CDR3 DNA sequence: TGTGCCACCAGCGAGGGAGCGGCGGAGGGGGCGGGGTATGGCTACACCTTC. Translating gives CATSEGAAEGAGYGYTF. The chain couples TRBV15 to TRBJ1-2; 7 bases agree with TRBD1. This CDR3 is 17 amino acids long. Germline V CDR1 and CDR2: LNHNV, YYDKDF (reference sequence). V dropped 5 bases and J dropped 5; count of bases not matched to a gene: 17.

This clonotype has at least ten counts. V usage is TRBV6-5 and J usage is TRBJ2-1; TRBD2 aligns across 14 bases. The CDR3 has 15 residues. Germline V gene sequence: CDR1 MNHEY, CDR2 SVGAGI. The J segment lost 7 bases and the V segment lost 2 bases, leaving 1 base of the junction unmatched. CDR3 sequence (DNA): TGTGCCAGCAGTTACGGGACTAGCGGGGGAAATGAGCAGTTCTTC. Amino acids: CASSYGTSGGNEQFF.

The chain is built from TRBV5-1 and TRBJ2-3; TRBD1 might be the D (6 bases). This CDR3 region has 15 residues. Looked up from germline, CDR1 is SGHRS and CDR2 is YFSETQ. Trimming shortened V by 3 bases and J by 3 bases, and 14 bases separated the two germline ends. CDR3 amino acids: CASSSSGVRTDTQYF. The CDR3 DNA reads as TGCGCCAGCAGCTCCTCAGGGGTTAGAACAGATACGCAGTATTTT. The variable domain in full, completed from reference TRBV5-1 and TRBJ2-3, reads KAGVTQTPRYLIKTRGQQVTLSCSPISGHRSVSWYQQTPGQGLQFLFEYFSETQRNKGNFPGRFSGRQFSNSRSEMNVSTLELGDSALYLCASSSSGVRTDTQYFGPGTRLTVL.

The J gene is TRBJ2-7, the V gene TRBV27; 10 nucleotides match TRBD2. J was trimmed by 3 bases and V by 2 bases; bases with no gene match: 4. The length of the CDR3 is 15 residues. The V gene's germline CDR1 is MNHEY and CDR2 SMNVEV (reference sequence). CDR3 sequence: CASSLTSGINYEQYF. The CDR3 coding sequence is TGTGCCAGCAGTTTAACTAGCGGGATAAACTACGAGCAGTACTTC.

The chain employs TRBV2 and TRBJ1-1; D not resolved. Looked up from germline, CDR1 is SNHLY and CDR2 is FYNNEI. This CDR3 is built from 10 residues. V shed 6 bases and J shed 11 bases, with 10 bases lying between them. The CDR3 DNA sequence: TGTGCCAGCAGCGAGGTCGTGGCTTTCTTT. Encoded protein: CASSEVVAFF.

This clonotype has a single count. The CDR3 DNA reads TGTGCCAGCAGTAGGGGATTCGGGACAGGGGGTTACGAGCAGTACTTC. Encoded protein: CASSRGFGTGGYEQYF. The chain carries TRBV2 and TRBJ2-7; 11 positions agree with TRBD1. V shed 5 bases and J 4 bases; nucleotides not matched to a gene: 10. Germline lookup yields CDR1 SNHLY and CDR2 FYNNEI. The CDR3 has 16 residues.

At least ten counts were recorded for this clonotype. The chain combines TRBV27 with TRBJ2-7; 9 nucleotides match TRBD2. This CDR3 contains 15 residues. The J segment lost 4 bases and the V segment lost 8 bases, leaving 12 bases of the junction unmatched. Germline CDR1 reads MNHEY; CDR2 reads SMNVEV (reference sequence). The CDR3, as DNA: TGTGCCAGCGGGCTAGGTGCGGGAGGGCCATACGAGCAGTACTTC. Residues: CASGLGAGGPYEQYF.